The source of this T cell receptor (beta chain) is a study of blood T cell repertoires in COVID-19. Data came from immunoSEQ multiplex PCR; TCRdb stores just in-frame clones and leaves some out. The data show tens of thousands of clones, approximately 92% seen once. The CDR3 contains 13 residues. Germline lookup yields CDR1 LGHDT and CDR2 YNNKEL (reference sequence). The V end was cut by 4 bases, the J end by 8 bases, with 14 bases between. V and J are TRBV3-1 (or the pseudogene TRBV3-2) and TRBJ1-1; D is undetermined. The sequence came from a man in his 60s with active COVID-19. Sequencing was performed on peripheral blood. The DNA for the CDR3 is TGTGCCAGCAGCCCCTCCGGGGTTAGGGAAGCTTTCTTT. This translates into CASSPSGVREAFF.